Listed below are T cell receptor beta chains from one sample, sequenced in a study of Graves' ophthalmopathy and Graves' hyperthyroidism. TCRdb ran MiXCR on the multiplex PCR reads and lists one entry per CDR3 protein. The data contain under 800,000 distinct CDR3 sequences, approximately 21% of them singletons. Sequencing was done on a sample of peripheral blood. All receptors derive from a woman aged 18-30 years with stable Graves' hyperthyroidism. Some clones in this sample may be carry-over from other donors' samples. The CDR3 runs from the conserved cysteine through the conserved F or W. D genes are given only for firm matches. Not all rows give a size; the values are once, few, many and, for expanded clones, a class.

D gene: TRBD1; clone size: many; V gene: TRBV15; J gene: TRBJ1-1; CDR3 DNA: TGTGCCACCAGTATTTTCTCCGGGACAGAGAGGTCTTTCTTT; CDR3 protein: CATSIFSGTERSFF
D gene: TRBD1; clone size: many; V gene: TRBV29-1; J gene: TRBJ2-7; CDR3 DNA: TGCAGCGTAACACGACAGGGGGTCTACGAGCAGTACTTC; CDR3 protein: CSVTRQGVYEQYF
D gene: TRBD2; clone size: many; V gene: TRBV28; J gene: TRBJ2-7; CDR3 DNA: TGTGCCAGTGGGAGGACCGCCGGGACTAGATCGAACGAGCAGTACTTC; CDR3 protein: CASGRTAGTRSNEQYF
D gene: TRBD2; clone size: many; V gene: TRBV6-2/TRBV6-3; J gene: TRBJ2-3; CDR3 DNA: TGTGCCAGCAGTTACTCGAATTTTTGGACTAGGCCAGATACGCAGTATTTT; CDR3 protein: CASSYSNFWTRPDTQYF
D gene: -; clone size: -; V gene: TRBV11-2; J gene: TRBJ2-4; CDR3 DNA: TGTGCCAGCAGCTTAGATCAGCGGGTAGTAGCCAAAAACATTAAGTACTTC; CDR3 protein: CASSLDQRVVAKNIKYF
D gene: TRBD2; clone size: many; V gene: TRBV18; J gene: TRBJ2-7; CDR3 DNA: TGTGCCAGCTCACCACGAGCGGGACGGATCTCCTACGAGCAGTACTTC; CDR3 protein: CASSPRAGRISYEQYF
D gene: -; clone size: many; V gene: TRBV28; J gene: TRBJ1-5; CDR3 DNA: TGTGCCAGCAGCTCCTCTTTGTCGGGATGGGATCAGCCCCAGCATTTT; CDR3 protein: CASSSSLSGWDQPQHF
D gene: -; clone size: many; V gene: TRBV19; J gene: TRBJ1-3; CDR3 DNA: TGTGCCAGTAATCCGGGCCGTAACTCTGGAAACACCATATATTTT; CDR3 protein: CASNPGRNSGNTIYF
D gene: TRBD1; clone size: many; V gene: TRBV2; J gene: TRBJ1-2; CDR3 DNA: TGTGCCAGCAGTGAGGGACAGGGTGCCCTTGGCTATGGCTACACCTTC; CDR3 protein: CASSEGQGALGYGYTF
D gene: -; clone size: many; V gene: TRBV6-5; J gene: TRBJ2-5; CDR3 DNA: TGTGCCAGCAGTTACTTATATCTACAAGGACAAGAGACCCAGTACTTC; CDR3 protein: CASSYLYLQGQETQYF
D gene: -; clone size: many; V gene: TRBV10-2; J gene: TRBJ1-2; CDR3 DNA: TGCGCCAGCAGTGAGTTGGAAGGGGAGGGTGGCTACACCTTC; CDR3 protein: CASSELEGEGGYTF
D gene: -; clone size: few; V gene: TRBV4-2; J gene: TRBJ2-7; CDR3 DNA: TGTGCCAGCAGCCAAGATGCAGATGCCTACGAGCAGTACTTC; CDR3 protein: CASSQDADAYEQYF
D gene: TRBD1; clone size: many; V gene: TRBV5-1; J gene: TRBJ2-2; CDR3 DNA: TGCGCCAGCAGCCCCGGCAGGGGGTACGCCGGGGAGCTGTTTTTT; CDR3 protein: CASSPGRGYAGELFF
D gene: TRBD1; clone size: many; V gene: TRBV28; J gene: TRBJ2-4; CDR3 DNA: TGTGCCAGCAGCCGTACCGGACAGGGGGAAGGCATTAAGTACTTC; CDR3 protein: CASSRTGQGEGIKYF
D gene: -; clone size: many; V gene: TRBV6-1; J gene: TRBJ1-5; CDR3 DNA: TGTGCCAGCAGTGGAGCGCCCGGGAATCAGCCCCAGCATTTT; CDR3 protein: CASSGAPGNQPQHF
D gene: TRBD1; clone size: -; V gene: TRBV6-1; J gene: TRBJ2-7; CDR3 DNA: TGTGCCAGCAGTCCGACAGGGGCTCACTACGAGCAGTACTTC; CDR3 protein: CASSPTGAHYEQYF
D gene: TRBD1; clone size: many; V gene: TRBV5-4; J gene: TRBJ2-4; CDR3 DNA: TGTGCCAGCAGCAGAGGGACAGGGGGGGACAAAAACATTCAGTACTTC; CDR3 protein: CASSRGTGGDKNIQYF
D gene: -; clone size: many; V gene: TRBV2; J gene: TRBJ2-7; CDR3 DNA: TGTGCCAGCATCCCCCCCTTCACCTACGAGCAGTACTTC; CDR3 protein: CASIPPFTYEQYF
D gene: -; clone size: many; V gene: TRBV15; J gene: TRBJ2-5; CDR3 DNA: TGTGCCACCAGCCGCCCGGGGAATCCCCGAGAGACCCAGTACTTC; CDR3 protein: CATSRPGNPRETQYF
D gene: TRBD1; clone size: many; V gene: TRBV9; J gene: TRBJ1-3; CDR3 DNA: TGTGCCAGCAGCCCACCGACAGGGCCTGGAAACACCATATATTTT; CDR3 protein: CASSPPTGPGNTIYF
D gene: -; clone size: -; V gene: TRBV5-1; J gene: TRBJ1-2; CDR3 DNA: TGCGCCAGCAGCTTGGAGCTGGCTAACTATGGCTACACCTTC; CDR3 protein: CASSLELANYGYTF
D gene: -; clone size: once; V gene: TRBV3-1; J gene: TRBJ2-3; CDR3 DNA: TGTGCCAGCAGCCACAGCGAGACTAGCACAGATACGCAGTATTTT; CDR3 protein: CASSHSETSTDTQYF
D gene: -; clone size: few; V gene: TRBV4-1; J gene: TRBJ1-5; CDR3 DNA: TGCGCCAGCAGCCAAGGGGCAGGGGTCGGTCAGCCCCAGCATTTT; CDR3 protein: CASSQGAGVGQPQHF
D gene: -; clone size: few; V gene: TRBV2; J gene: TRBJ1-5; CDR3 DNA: TGTGCCACCAGGGAGGGGACCAGCAATCAGCCCCAGCATTTT; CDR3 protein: CATREGTSNQPQHF
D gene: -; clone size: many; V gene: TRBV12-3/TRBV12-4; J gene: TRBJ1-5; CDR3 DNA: TGTGCCAGCGGACGGGCCGATAGCAATCAGCCCCAGCATTTT; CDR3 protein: CASGRADSNQPQHF
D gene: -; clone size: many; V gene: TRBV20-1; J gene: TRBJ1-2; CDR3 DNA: TGCAGTGCTAGGCTGACAGGACCTGGCTACACCTTC; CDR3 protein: CSARLTGPGYTF
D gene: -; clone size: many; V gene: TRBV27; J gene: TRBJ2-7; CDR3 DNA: TGTGCCAGCAGTTTATTTGGGAGCGAGCAGTACTTC; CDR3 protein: CASSLFGSEQYF
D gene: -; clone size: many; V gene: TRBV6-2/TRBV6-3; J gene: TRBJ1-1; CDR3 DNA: TGTGCCAGCAGTTACTGGTCAGTGGGAAACACTGAAGCTTTCTTT; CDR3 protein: CASSYWSVGNTEAFF
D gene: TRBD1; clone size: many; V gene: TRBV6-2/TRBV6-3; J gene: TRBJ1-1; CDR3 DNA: TGTGCCAGCACCTCCTCGGGACAGGCGAACACTGAAGCTTTCTTT; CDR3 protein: CASTSSGQANTEAFF
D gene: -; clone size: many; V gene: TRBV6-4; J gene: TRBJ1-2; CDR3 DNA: TGTGCCAGCAGTGACTCGAGATATCTCCCCGCACAGATTAACTATGGCTACACCTTC; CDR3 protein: CASSDSRYLPAQINYGYTF
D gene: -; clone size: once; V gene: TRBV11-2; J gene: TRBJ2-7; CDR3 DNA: TGTGCCAGCAGCTTAGTCCTCGAAGCCTACGAGCAGTACTTC; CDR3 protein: CASSLVLEAYEQYF
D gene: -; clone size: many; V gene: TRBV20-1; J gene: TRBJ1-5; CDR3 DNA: TGCAGTGCTAGAGATCCCCGCAATCAGCCCCAGCATTTT; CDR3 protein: CSARDPRNQPQHF
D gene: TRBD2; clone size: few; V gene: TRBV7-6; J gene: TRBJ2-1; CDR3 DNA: TGTGCCAGCAGCTTAGGGGCGGGAGGGCTCAATGAGCAGTTCTTC; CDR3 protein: CASSLGAGGLNEQFF
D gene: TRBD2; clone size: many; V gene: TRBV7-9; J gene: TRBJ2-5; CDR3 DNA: TGTGCCAGCAGCTCGGGACTAGCGGGAGAGTACCAAGAGACCCAGTACTTC; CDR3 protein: CASSSGLAGEYQETQYF
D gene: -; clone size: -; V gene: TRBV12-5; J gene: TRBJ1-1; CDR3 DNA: TGTGCTAGTGGTTTGGCCGCGCAGGGCACTGAAGCTTTCTTT; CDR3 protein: CASGLAAQGTEAFF
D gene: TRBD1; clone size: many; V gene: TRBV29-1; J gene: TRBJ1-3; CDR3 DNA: TGCAGCGTTGCGGGACAGGGAGCCGGAAACACCATATATTTT; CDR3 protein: CSVAGQGAGNTIYF
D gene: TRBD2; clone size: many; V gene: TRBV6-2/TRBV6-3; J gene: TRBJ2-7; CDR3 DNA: TGTGCCAGCAGTTTCCTCAGCGGGGGGGTCTACGAGCAGTACTTC; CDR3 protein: CASSFLSGGVYEQYF
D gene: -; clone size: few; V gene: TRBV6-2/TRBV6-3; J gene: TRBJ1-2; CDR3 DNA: TGTGCCAGCAGTAACAGGAATGGCTACACCTTC; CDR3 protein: CASSNRNGYTF
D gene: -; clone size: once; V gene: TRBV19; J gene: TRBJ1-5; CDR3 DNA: TGTGCCAGTAGGTGGGGTAGCAGCAATCAGCCCCAGCATTTT; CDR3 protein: CASRWGSSNQPQHF
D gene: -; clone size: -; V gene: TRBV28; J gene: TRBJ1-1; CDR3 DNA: TGTGCCAGCAGTCCCCTTTGGGTCTCTGAAGCTTTCTTT; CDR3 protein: CASSPLWVSEAFF
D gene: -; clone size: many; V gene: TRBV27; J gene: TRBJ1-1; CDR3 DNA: TGTGCCAGCAGTATGAGGGACTCGAACACTGAAGCTTTCTTT; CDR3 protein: CASSMRDSNTEAFF
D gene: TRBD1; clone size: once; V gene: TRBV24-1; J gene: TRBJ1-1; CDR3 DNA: TGTGCCACCAGTGACCTCCGGGACAGGGGGGTCCCTGAAGCTTTCTTT; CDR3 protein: CATSDLRDRGVPEAFF